This T cell receptor (beta chain) was found in a study of T cell responses to AZD1222 COVID-19 vaccine. The CDR3 totals 13 residues. The V end was cut by 7 bases, the J end by 2 bases, with 13 bases between. Germline V gene data show CDR1 as SGHDT and CDR2 as YYEEEE. On this clone: What it binds is not known.

Doses given second, at about 4 or about 12 weeks, were pooled. Points from the study as a whole: Spike-specific TCR breadth and depth grew following two AZD1222 doses. Of the AZD1222 recipients, only 5 or 6 were seropositive at baseline. Regions 160-218 and 743-854 held dominance among vaccine-associated CD4 TCRs, which spanned spike.

Clones were sequenced by immunoSEQ multiplex PCR, and TCRdb holds only the in-frame ones, with some missing. The table records about 77,000 clones, more than 90% of them present only once. J is TRBJ2-7 and V is TRBV5-6; tentatively, D is TRBD2 (5 bases). The origin of this receptor is an adult who received the AZD1222 COVID-19 vaccine. Material: peripheral blood, obtained 28 days after the second AZD1222 dose. The CDR3 here is CASGGFPPYEQYF. For the CDR3, the DNA is TGTGCCAGCGGCGGGTTCCCGCCCTACGAGCAGTACTTC. The whole variable domain, filled in from reference TRBV5-6 and TRBJ2-7, reads DAGVTQSPTHLIKTRGQQVTLRCSPKSGHDTVSWYQQALGQGPQFIFQYYEEEERQRGNFPDRFSGHQFPNYSSELNVNALLLGDSALYLCASGGFPPYEQYFGPGTRLTVT.